Below, one TCR beta chain is given with its context. Its target antigen remains unknown. Per-base qualities were not stored, and no clone one base away is much larger. This sample stems from a study of blood T cell repertoires in COVID-19 (TCRdb year 2020). With respect to the entire study: Collaborator samples came from the United States, Italy and Spain and covered acute and convalescent phases of COVID-19. The repertoires were made available in a free public database intended to serve as a resource for research on the immune response to SARS-CoV-2. The material from the prospective study consisted of cDNA or gDNA derived from T cells, B-cell-depleted T cells, or PBMCs. The samples were drawn from the first 160 participants of the ongoing ImmuneRACE study and from more than 1,000 subjects provided by 6 global collaborators. Where available, HLA class I and class II types were taken from metadata supplied by the sample provider and were not determined by assay-based typing. Subjects who had been exposed to COVID-19, were actively infected with it, or had recovered from it provided the deeply sampled blood TCRbeta repertoires that made up the dataset. The sample metadata nearly always contained a de-identified subject ID, COVID-19 status, age in years and sex. On the study overall, not on this receptor specifically: The quantity of clinical and demographic metadata differed by source and by participant and was supplied without curation.

TCRbeta CDR3 regions were amplified from genomic DNA using the immunoSEQ Assay, a bias-controlled multiplex PCR. On the study's bioinformatics: The number of nucleated cells in each sample was estimated by amplification of reference gene primers within the assay. To quantify the absolute abundance of each unique TCRbeta CDR3 rearrangement, sequence reads were collapsed and filtered. Productive Simpson clonality was computed per sample as the square root of Simpson's diversity index over productive rearrangements. The clones in this table, taken by TCRdb from immuneACCESS, are in-frame only. Not every clone is retained; where verified, under half of the shortfall comes from an unresolved V gene, and the cause of the rest is unknown. The DNA gave D and trimming, while V, J and clone size come from that table. For this sample there are 130,000 to 150,000 clones; over 80% appear just once. The biggest ten clones account for approximately 1.5% of the sample.

Collaborating institutions collected whole blood in K2EDTA tubes following their own protocols. For TCRbeta analysis, collaborator samples were shipped as frozen whole blood, as isolated PBMCs, or as DNA extracted from either sample type. From a lookup of the germline V gene, CDR1 and CDR2 are SGDLS and YYNGEE. Trimming at the junction amounts to 4 bases on V and 8 bases on J, and the germline ends lie 10 bases apart. From the cysteine up to the phenylalanine, the CDR3 has a length of 12 residues. This entry keeps only the CDR3 DNA: 36 bases, framed from base 1. The sequence was collected from a woman between 45 and 65 years old with acute or convalescent COVID-19. The V and J genes are TRBV9 and TRBJ2-1, with the identity of the D gene unclear. The sequenced sample consisted of peripheral blood. The nucleotides are TGTGCCAGCAGCCCTCTACCGGATGAGCAGTTCTTC. Translated, it gives CASSPLPDEQFF.